These 24 T cell receptor beta chains originate from one sample sequenced in a study of blood T cells in healthy people across ages. A sample-barcoded 5' primer and a J-beta primer mix were used in a second PCR of roughly 6 to 12 cycles. TCRdb recomputed calls from the 5' RACE reads with MiXCR, one row per CDR3 protein. The sample has around 2 million distinct CDR3 sequences; about two fifths are singletons. The sample consisted of blood. Receptor source: a human donor in good health.

The rearrangement uses TRBV29-1 and TRBJ1-1; D is possibly TRBD1 (5 bases). In germline, CDR1 is SQVTM, CDR2 ANQGSEA. V was clipped by 2 bases and J by 0 bases, with 19 bases between them. The CDR3 spans 17 residues. CDR3 nucleotides: TGCAGCGTTGAATGGGCGCTCGGGGGATTCATGAACACTGAAGCTTTCTTT. Its protein product is CSVEWALGGFMNTEAFF.

The rearrangement links TRBV11-2 to TRBJ2-1, with 10 bases fitting TRBD2. From germline, CDR1 is SGHAT and CDR2 FQNNGV. This CDR3 spans 14 amino acids. V shed 0 bases, J shed 14 bases, and the junction held 7 bases outside the gene matches. The CDR3 spells CASSLDRSGGEEFF. DNA for the CDR3: TGTGCCAGCAGCTTAGATCGGAGCGGGGGGGAGGAGTTCTTC.

The chain uses TRBV5-1 and TRBJ1-2; D call uncertain. The V end was cut by 2 bases, the J end by 5 bases, with 22 bases between. Per germline, CDR1 SGHRS and CDR2 YFSETQ. The CDR3 is 17 amino acids. CDR3 sequence reads: CASSFGELYHFKYGYTF. As DNA, the CDR3 is TGCGCCAGCAGCTTCGGGGAGCTTTACCACTTTAAATATGGCTACACCTTC.

Comments on this clonotype: The junction departs from the called germline gene at one end, perhaps through a read error. This chain links TRBV6-5 with TRBJ2-4; D possibly corresponds to TRBD2 (5 bases). Matching the DNA end better, TRBJ2-7 makes the J call doubtful. CDR1 is MNHEY, CDR2 SVGAGI, per germline. The CDR3 is 13 residues long. In DNA, the CDR3 is TGTACCAGCAGAAAAAGGGCCGGGGTCGAGCAGTACTTC. Its translation: CTSRKRAGVEQYF.

This clonotype has more than one count but fewer than ten. This chain uses TRBV7-2 with TRBJ2-5, with 9 bases fitting TRBD1. Trimming took 7 bases from V and 0 from J; bases not matched to a gene: 6. CDR1 is SGHTA and CDR2 is FQGNSA in the germline V gene. The CDR3 totals 15 residues. In DNA form, the CDR3 reads TGTGCCAGCACCCGGGACAGGGCTAACCAAGAGACCCAGTACTTC. Residues: CASTRDRANQETQYF.

This rearrangement joins TRBV21-1 to TRBJ2-3; the D segment call TRBD2 is taken from the table without a DNA check. TRBV21-1 is tagged as a pseudogene. This CDR3 has 17 amino acids. Here the CDR3 DNA reads TGTGCCAGCGGACTAGCGGGGGGGCCGCCGGTGAGCGATACACAGTATTTT. As protein: CASGLAGGPPVSDTQYF.

This clonotype was seen only a few times. The chain carries TRBV7-2 and TRBJ1-1; no firm D call. The CDR3 contains 14 residues. Germline loops: CDR1 SGHTA, CDR2 FQGNSA. The V gene lost 4 bases and the J gene lost 3 bases, with 12 bases spanning the gap. The CDR3 bases are TGTGCCAGCAGCTCCGATCTAAGGGACACTGAAGCTTTCTTT. This sequence encodes CASSSDLRDTEAFF.

The chain has TRBV5-1 and TRBJ2-5; no definite D call. The CDR3 length is 12 residues. In germline, CDR1 is SGHRS, CDR2 YFSETQ. The V end was cut by 7 bases, the J end by 4 bases, with 11 bases between. In nucleotides, the CDR3 is TGCGCCAGCGGAAACGGTCGAGAGACCCAGTACTTC. It yields the protein CASGNGRETQYF.

The genes are TRBV7-6 and TRBJ1-3; 9 bases match TRBD1. J was trimmed by 3 bases and V by 6 bases; bases with no gene match: 12. In germline, CDR1 is SGHVS, CDR2 FNYEAQ. The CDR3 length is 17 residues. Here the CDR3 reads CASSRRQGEAYGNTIYF. Written as DNA, the CDR3 is TGTGCCAGCAGTCGACGACAGGGGGAAGCCTATGGAAACACCATATATTTT.

CDR3 sequence reads: CSVRTSTYNEQYF. DNA for the CDR3: TGCAGCGTCCGGACATCTACCTACAATGAGCAGTACTTC. The J gene is TRBJ2-4, the V gene TRBV29-1; TRBD1 is a possible D gene (5 bases). Germline lookup yields CDR1 SQVTM and CDR2 ANQGSEA. Trimming pared 6 bases from V and 13 bases from J, leaving 22 bases between. The CDR3 is 13 residues long.

The chain joins TRBV5-1 to TRBJ2-1; 8 bases fit TRBD1. The CDR3 is 14 amino acids. J was trimmed by 6 bases and V by 0 bases; bases with no gene match: 2. Germline V lookup: CDR1 SGHRS, CDR2 YFSETQ. CDR3 amino acids: CASSLADRANEQFF. The CDR3 DNA follows: TGCGCCAGCAGCTTGGCGGACAGGGCCAATGAGCAGTTCTTC.

This clonotype showed up just a few times. The chain uses TRBV7-9 and TRBJ2-2; D may correspond to TRBD1 or TRBD2 (5 bases each). Between the trimmed V and J ends, which lost 5 bases and 0 bases, there was a span of 10 bases. There are 15 residues in the CDR3. Germline assignment: CDR1 SEHNR and CDR2 FQNEAQ (reference sequence). The CDR3 region is CASSVRDPNTGELFF. The CDR3 DNA sequence: TGTGCCAGCAGCGTCCGGGACCCGAACACCGGGGAGCTGTTTTTT.

The rearrangement uses TRBV29-1 and TRBJ1-1; D is unclear. The CDR3 extends over 14 amino acids. Germline lookup yields CDR1 SQVTM and CDR2 ANQGSEA. V gave up 2 bases and J gave up 0 bases, with 10 bases separating them. CDR3 DNA sequence: TGCAGCGTTGAAAAATTGGGTGTGAACACTGAAGCTTTCTTT. Amino acids: CSVEKLGVNTEAFF.

This clonotype was seen just once. J is TRBJ1-6 and V is TRBV4-3, with D possibly TRBD1 on 5 matching bases. The germline V gene encodes CDR1 LGHNA and CDR2 YSLEER. The CDR3 runs 16 residues. V was pared by 0 bases and J by 9 bases, with 15 bases between. This CDR3 is CASSQDRGQGGSPLHF. CDR3 bases: TGCGCCAGCAGCCAAGATCGAGGGCAGGGAGGTTCACCCCTCCACTTT.

This clonotype was seen many times. The rearrangement links TRBV29-1 to TRBJ2-7; 7 bases are a match to TRBD1. Germline V gives CDR1 SQVTM, CDR2 ANQGSEA. The CDR3 has 14 residues. V lost 6 bases, J lost 0 bases, and 8 bases stayed unmatched. The CDR3 protein is CSVLDRASSYEQYF. The CDR3, as DNA: TGCAGCGTCCTAGACAGGGCCAGCTCCTACGAGCAGTACTTC.

The count of this clonotype is one. The genes are TRBV7-6 and TRBJ1-6, with D perhaps TRBD1 (5 bases). This CDR3 comprises 21 residues. CDR1 is SGHVS, CDR2 FNYEAQ, per germline. Trimming removed 4 bases from V and 0 bases from J, with 25 bases in between. This CDR3 is CASSSGPQPGPASSYNSPLHF. CDR3 nucleotide sequence: TGTGCCAGCAGCTCCGGACCTCAGCCGGGACCTGCGAGCTCCTATAATTCACCCCTCCACTTT.

The gene calls are TRBV4-3 and TRBJ2-4; TRBD1 agrees at 8 bases. Trimming took 1 base from V and 13 from J; bases not matched to a gene: 12. Germline lookup yields CDR1 LGHNA and CDR2 YSLEER. This CDR3 has 15 residues. This CDR3 is CASSQGPGTGYKQYF. In DNA form, the CDR3 reads TGCGCCAGCAGCCAAGGTCCCGGGACAGGATACAAGCAGTACTTC.

V gene TRBV20-1 combines with J gene TRBJ1-4; 12 nucleotides agree with TRBD1. The CDR3 totals 18 residues. The germline V gene encodes CDR1 DFQATT and CDR2 SNEGSKA (reference sequence). V gave up 6 bases and J gave up 3 bases; unmatched junction bases: 14. The CDR3 region is CSAKGSGTGGAANEKLFF. CDR3 in DNA: TGCAGTGCCAAGGGATCCGGGACAGGGGGCGCGGCTAATGAAAAACTGTTTTTT.

The genes are TRBV28 and TRBJ2-7; weak D call: TRBD1 (6 bases). The end of the DNA is better explained by TRBJ2-5, so the J call may be wrong. Germline-derived CDR1 and CDR2 are MDHEN and SYDVKM. This CDR3 region has 15 residues. In DNA form, the CDR3 reads TGTGCCAGCAGTTTATCCTTGCAGGGGTTGGCGACCCAGTACTTC. Translating gives CASSLSLQGLATQYF.

This clonotype has only a few counts. The chain has TRBV28 and TRBJ1-6; D may be TRBD1 (5 bases). This CDR3 spans 15 amino acids. The germline CDR1 and CDR2 sequences are MDHEN and SYDVKM. Trimming left V 10 bases short and J 7 bases short, with 20 bases between. The CDR3 loop reads CAITEEGLPNSPLHF. The CDR3 DNA follows: TGTGCCATCACGGAGGAGGGGCTTCCCAATTCACCCCTCCACTTT.

The gene calls are TRBV7-9 and TRBJ2-5; no definite D call. The V gene lost 0 bases and the J gene lost 11 bases, with 10 bases spanning the gap. The germline V gene has CDR1 SEHNR and CDR2 FQNEAQ (reference sequence). There are 12 residues in the CDR3. The CDR3 nucleotides read TGTGCCAGCAGCTTAGCGGGATTAAGGCAGTACTTC. Translation gives CASSLAGLRQYF. Full variable domain (remainder filled in from reference TRBV7-9 and TRBJ2-5): DTGVSQNPRHKITKRGQNVTFRCDPISEHNRLYWYRQTLGQGPEFLTYFQNEAQLEKSRLLSDRFSAERPKGSFSTLEIQRTEQGDSAMYLCASSLAGLRQYFGPGTRLLVL.

A single count supports this clonotype. The chain is built from TRBV20-1 and TRBJ2-7; 7 nucleotides align to TRBD1. The CDR3 extends over 14 amino acids. V gave up 3 bases and J gave up 3 bases; unmatched junction bases: 8. Germline CDR1 is DFQATT and CDR2 is SNEGSKA (reference sequence). The CDR3 DNA is TGCAGTGCTAGTCGGACAGGTGGCTTCTACGAGCAGTACTTC. This gives the protein CSASRTGGFYEQYF.

This clonotype showed up just a few times. The J gene is TRBJ1-6, the V gene TRBV12-3 or TRBV12-4, with TRBD1 matching over 10 bases. V shed 4 bases and J 9 bases; nucleotides not matched to a gene: 3. The CDR3 consists of 14 residues. CDR3 bases: TGTGCCAGCAGTTCGGGACAGGGGTCTTCACCCCTCCACTTT. Translated, it gives CASSSGQGSSPLHF.

A word on this clonotype: No conserved phenylalanine or tryptophan is present at the end of the CDR3, so a read error is the likely explanation. CDR3 region: CASSQDDRGGYEQYL. In nucleotides, the CDR3 is TGCGCCAGCAGCCAAGATGACAGGGGGGGATACGAGCAGTACCTC. The chain combines TRBV4-3 with TRBJ2-7, with TRBD1 matching over 9 bases. The V segment lost 0 bases and the J segment 4 bases; nucleotides outside the gene matches: 4. The germline CDR1 and CDR2 sequences are LGHNA and YSLEER. The length of the CDR3 is 15 residues.